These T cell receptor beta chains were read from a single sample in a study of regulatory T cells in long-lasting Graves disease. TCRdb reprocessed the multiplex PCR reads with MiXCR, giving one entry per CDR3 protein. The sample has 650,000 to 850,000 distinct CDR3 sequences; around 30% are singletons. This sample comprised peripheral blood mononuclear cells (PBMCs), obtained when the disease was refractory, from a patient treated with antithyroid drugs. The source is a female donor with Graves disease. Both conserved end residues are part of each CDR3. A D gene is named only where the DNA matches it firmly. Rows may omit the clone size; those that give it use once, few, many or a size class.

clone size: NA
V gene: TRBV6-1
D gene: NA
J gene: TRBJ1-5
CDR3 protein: CASAMGAQGNQPQHF
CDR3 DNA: TGTGCCAGCGCCATGGGGGCGCAGGGCAATCAGCCCCAGCATTTT

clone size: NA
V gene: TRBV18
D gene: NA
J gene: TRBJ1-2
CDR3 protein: CASSPPGADGYTF
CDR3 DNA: TGTGCCAGCTCACCACCTGGGGCGGATGGCTACACCTTC

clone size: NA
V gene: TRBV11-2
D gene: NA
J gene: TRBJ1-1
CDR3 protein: CASSLDKGNMNTEAFF
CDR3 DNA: TGTGCCAGCAGCTTAGATAAGGGGAACATGAACACTGAAGCTTTCTTT

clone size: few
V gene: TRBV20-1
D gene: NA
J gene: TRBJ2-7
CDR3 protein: CSARFSKNYEQYF
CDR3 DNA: TGCAGTGCTAGGTTCTCCAAAAACTACGAGCAGTACTTC

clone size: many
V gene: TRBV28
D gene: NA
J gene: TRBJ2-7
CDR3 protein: CASSLGPNPYEQYF
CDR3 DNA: TGTGCCAGCAGTTTAGGGCCCAACCCCTACGAGCAGTACTTC

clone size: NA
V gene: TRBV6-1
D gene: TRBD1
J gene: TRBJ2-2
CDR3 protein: CASSDRGWAGELFF
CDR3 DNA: TGTGCCAGCAGCGACAGGGGTTGGGCCGGGGAGCTGTTTTTT

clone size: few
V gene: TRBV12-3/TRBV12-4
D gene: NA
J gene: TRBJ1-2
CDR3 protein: CASSSLAVWGYTF
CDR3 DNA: TGTGCCAGCAGTTCCCTCGCTGTTTGGGGCTACACCTTC

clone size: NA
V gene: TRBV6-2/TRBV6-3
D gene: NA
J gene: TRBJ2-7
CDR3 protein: CASSEHSRGEQYF
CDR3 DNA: TGTGCCAGCAGTGAACACAGCCGAGGCGAGCAGTACTTC

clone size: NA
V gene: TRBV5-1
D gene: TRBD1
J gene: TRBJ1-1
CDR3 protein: CASSPRGQGATTEAFF
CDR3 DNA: TGCGCCAGCAGTCCAAGGGGGCAGGGGGCGACCACTGAAGCTTTCTTT

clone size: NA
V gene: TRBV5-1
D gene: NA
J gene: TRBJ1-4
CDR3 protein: CASSLAVWDVGEKLFF
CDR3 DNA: TGCGCCAGCAGCTTGGCCGTGTGGGATGTGGGTGAAAAACTGTTTTTT

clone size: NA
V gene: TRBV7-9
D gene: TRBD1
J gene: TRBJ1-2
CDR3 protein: CASSPGQTSKDGYTF
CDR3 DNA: TGTGCCAGCAGCCCGGGACAGACCTCAAAGGATGGCTACACCTTC

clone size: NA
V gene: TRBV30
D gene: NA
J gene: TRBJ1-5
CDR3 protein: CAWSVSGLYPQPQHF
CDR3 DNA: TGTGCCTGGAGTGTATCGGGCCTCTACCCGCAGCCCCAGCATTTT

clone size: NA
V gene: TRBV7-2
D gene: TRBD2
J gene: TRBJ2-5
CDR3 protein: CASSPPAGAIAGSRAETQYF
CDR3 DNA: TGTGCCAGCAGTCCCCCCGCGGGAGCGATAGCGGGTTCTAGAGCCGAGACCCAGTACTTC

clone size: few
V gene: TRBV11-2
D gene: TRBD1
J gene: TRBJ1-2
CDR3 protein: CASSFTGQGNYGYTF
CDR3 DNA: TGTGCCAGCAGCTTTACGGGACAGGGTAACTATGGCTACACCTTC

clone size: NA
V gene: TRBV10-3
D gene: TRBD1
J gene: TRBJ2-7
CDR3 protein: CATQLGTGAGEQYF
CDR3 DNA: TGTGCCACGCAACTAGGGACAGGGGCTGGCGAGCAGTACTTC

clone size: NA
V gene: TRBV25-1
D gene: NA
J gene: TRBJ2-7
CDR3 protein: CASSKLGPGYEQYF
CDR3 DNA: TGTGCCAGCAGTAAACTGGGCCCTGGGTACGAGCAGTACTTC

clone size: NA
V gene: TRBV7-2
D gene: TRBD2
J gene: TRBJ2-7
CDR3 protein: CASSRTSGSIHEQYF
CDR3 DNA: TGTGCCAGCAGCCGCACTAGCGGGAGTATCCACGAGCAGTACTTC

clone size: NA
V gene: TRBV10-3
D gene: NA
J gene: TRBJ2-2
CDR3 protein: CAISGGGRGETGELFF
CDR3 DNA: TGTGCCATCAGTGGGGGGGGCAGGGGAGAGACCGGGGAGCTGTTTTTT

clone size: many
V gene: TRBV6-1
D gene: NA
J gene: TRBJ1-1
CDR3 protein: CASSEAGTTNTEAFF
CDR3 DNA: TGTGCCAGCAGTGAAGCAGGAACGACGAACACTGAAGCTTTCTTT

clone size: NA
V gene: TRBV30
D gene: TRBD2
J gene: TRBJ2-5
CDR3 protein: CAWTIGGRLAGETQYF
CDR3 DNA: TGTGCCTGGACCATAGGGGGGAGACTAGCGGGAGAGACCCAGTACTTC

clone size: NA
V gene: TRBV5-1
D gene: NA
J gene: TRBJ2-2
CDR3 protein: CANSLGQLNTGELFF
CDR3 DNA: TGCGCCAACAGCTTGGGTCAGTTGAACACCGGGGAGCTGTTTTTT

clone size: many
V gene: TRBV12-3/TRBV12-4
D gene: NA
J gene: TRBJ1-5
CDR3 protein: CASSQLGPQPQHF
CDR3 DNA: TGTGCCAGCAGCCAGTTAGGTCCTCAGCCCCAGCATTTT

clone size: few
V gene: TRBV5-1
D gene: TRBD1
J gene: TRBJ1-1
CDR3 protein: CASSFGQGEAFF
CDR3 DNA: TGCGCCAGCAGCTTCGGACAGGGTGAAGCTTTCTTT

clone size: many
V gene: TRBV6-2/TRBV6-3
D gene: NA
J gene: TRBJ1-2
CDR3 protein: CASSCVACGYTF
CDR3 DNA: TGTGCCAGCAGTTGCGTGGCTTGTGGCTACACCTTC

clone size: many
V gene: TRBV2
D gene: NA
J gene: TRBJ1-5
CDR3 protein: CASSESVRQPQHF
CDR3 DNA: TGTGCCAGCAGTGAATCTGTCCGTCAGCCCCAGCATTTT

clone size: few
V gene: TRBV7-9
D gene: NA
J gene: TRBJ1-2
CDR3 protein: CASSLDGF
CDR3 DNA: TGTGCCAGCAGCTTAGACGGCTTC

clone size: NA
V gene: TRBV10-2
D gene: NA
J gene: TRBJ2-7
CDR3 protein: CASRAEVAYEQYF
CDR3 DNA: TGCGCCAGCCGGGCAGAAGTTGCCTACGAGCAGTACTTC

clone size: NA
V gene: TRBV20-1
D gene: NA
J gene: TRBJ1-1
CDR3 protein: CSATGGGTNTEAFF
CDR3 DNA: TGCAGTGCTACGGGGGGTGGAACGAACACTGAAGCTTTCTTT

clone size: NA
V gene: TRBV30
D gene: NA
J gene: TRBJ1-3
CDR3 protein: CAWRSVSGNTIYF
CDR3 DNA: TGTGCCTGGAGGTCGGTATCTGGAAACACCATATATTTT

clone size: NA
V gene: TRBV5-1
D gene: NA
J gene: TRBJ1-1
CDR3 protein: CASSLFKADTEAFF
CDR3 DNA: TGCGCCAGCAGCTTGTTCAAAGCGGACACTGAAGCTTTCTTT

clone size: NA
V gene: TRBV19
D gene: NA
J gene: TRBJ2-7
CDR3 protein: CASSVIGTLLSEQYF
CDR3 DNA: TGTGCCAGTAGTGTTATCGGGACACTCCTCTCCGAGCAGTACTTC

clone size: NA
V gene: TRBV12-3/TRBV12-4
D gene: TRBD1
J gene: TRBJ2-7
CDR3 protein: CASSLRDRGLYEQYF
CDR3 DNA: TGTGCCAGCAGTTTGCGAGACAGGGGGCTCTACGAGCAGTACTTC

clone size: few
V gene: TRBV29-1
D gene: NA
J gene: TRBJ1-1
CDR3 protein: CSVELNTEAFF
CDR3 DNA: TGCAGCGTTGAGCTGAACACTGAAGCTTTCTTT

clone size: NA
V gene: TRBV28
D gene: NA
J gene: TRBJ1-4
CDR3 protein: CASFPRTTNEKLFF
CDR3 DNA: TGTGCCAGTTTTCCACGAACAACTAATGAAAAACTGTTTTTT

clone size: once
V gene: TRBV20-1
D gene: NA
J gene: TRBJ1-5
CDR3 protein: CSSSEPNQPQHF
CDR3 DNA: TGCAGTTCTTCAGAACCTAATCAGCCCCAGCATTTT

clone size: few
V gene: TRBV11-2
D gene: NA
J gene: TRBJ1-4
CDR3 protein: CASSRAAGEKLFF
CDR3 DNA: TGTGCCAGCAGCCGGGCAGCCGGGGAAAAACTGTTTTTT

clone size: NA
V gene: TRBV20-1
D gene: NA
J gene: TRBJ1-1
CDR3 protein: CSARLPTGQRNTEAFF
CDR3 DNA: TGCAGTGCTAGGCTACCTACCGGACAGCGGAACACTGAAGCTTTCTTT

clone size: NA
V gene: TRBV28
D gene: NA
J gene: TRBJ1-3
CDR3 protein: CASSLRQDGNTIYF
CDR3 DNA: TGTGCCAGCAGTTTACGACAGGATGGAAACACCATATATTTT

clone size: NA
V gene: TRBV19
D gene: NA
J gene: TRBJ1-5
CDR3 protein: CATSRGEHQPQHF
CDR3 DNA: TGTGCCACCTCACGAGGTGAGCATCAGCCCCAGCATTTT

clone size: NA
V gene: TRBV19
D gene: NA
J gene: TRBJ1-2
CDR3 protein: CASSIEGADYGYTF
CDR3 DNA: TGTGCCAGTAGTATAGAGGGGGCGGACTATGGCTACACCTTC

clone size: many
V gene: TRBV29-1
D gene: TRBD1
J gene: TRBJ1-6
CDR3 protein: CSVTRDRDSPLHF
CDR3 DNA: TGCAGCGTCACCCGGGACAGAGATTCACCCCTCCACTTT

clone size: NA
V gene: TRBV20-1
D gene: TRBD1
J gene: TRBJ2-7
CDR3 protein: CSASRDPGQGHEQYF
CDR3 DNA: TGCAGTGCTAGTCGGGACCCGGGACAGGGTCACGAGCAGTACTTC

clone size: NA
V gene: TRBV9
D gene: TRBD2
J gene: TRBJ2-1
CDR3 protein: CASSVEEGAGVEEQFF
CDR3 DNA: TGTGCCAGCAGCGTAGAAGAGGGTGCGGGAGTGGAGGAGCAGTTCTTC

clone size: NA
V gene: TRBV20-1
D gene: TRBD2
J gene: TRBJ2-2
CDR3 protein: CSARDARFLAGGFGGELFF
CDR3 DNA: TGCAGTGCTAGAGATGCGAGGTTTCTAGCGGGAGGTTTTGGCGGGGAGCTGTTTTTT

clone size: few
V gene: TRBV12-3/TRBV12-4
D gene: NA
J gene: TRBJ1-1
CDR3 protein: CASTSPQINTEAFF
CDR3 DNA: TGTGCCAGCACGAGTCCGCAGATTAACACTGAAGCTTTCTTT

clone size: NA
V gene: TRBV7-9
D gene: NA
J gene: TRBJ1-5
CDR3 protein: CASSLDPFQPQHF
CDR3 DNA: TGTGCCAGCAGCTTAGATCCGTTTCAGCCCCAGCATTTT

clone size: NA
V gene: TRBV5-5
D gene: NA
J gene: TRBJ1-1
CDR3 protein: CASTRQEQVNTEAFF
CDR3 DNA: TGTGCCAGCACCCGCCAGGAGCAGGTGAACACTGAAGCTTTCTTT

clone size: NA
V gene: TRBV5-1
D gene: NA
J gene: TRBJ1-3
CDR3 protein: CASSPRTSPSSGNTIYF
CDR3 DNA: TGCGCCAGCAGCCCTAGGACTTCTCCGAGCTCTGGAAACACCATATATTTT

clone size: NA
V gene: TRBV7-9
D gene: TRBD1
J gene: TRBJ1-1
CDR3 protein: CASSTWDSPNTEAFF
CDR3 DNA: TGTGCCAGCAGCACCTGGGACAGCCCGAACACTGAAGCTTTCTTT

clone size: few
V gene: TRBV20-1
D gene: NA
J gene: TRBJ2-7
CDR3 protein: CSARDNSRPKFYEQYF
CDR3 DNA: TGCAGTGCTAGAGATAACTCGCGGCCAAAGTTCTACGAGCAGTACTTC

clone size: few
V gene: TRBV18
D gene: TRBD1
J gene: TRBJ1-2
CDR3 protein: CASSSDRGLTNYGYTF
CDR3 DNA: TGTGCCAGCTCATCAGACAGGGGACTGACTAACTATGGCTACACCTTC

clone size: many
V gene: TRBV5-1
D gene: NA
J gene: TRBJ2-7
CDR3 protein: CASSLYARSYEQYF
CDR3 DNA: TGCGCCAGCAGCTTGTATGCCAGATCCTACGAGCAGTACTTC

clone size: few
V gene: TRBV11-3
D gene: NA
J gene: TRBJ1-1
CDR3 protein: CASSLEQYTEAFF
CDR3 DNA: TGTGCCAGCAGCTTGGAACAGTACACTGAAGCTTTCTTT

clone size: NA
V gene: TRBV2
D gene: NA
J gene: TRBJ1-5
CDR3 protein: CASTIYSNQPQHF
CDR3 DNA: TGTGCCAGCACCATTTATAGCAATCAGCCCCAGCATTTT